This TCR beta chain was obtained from a study of cytomegalovirus exposure and HLA in healthy donors. PCR amplification relied on 60 Vbeta primers (plus 13 Jbeta primers). TCRdb's copy holds only in-frame clones and misses some; the assay was immunoSEQ multiplex PCR. The data contain 110,000 to 150,000 clones, around four fifths of them singletons. V lost 1 base, J lost 4 bases, and 13 bases lay in between. Germline lookup yields CDR1 MNHEY and CDR2 SVGAGI. The CDR3 is 16 residues long. Sequenced material: PBMCs. The rearrangement uses TRBV6-5 and TRBJ2-2; a possible D gene is TRBD2 (6 bases). The receptor was derived from a boy between 2 and 10 years old in good health and CMV-seronegative. Written as DNA, the CDR3 is TGTGCCAGCAGTTACTTAGGCGGGACCCCCACCGGGGAGCTGTTTTTT. It codes for CASSYLGGTPTGELFF.